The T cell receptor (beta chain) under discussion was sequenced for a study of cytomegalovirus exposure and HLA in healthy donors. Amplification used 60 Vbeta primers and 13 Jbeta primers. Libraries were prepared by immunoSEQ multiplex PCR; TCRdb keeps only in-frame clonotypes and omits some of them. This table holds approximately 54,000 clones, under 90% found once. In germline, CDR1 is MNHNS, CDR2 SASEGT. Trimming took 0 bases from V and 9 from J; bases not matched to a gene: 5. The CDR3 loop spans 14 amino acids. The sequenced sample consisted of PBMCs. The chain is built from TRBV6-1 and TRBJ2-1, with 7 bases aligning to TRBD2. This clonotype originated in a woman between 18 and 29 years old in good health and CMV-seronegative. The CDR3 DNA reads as TGTGCCAGCAGTGAAGCGGGGGGGTGGGGTGAGCAGTTCTTC. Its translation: CASSEAGGWGEQFF.